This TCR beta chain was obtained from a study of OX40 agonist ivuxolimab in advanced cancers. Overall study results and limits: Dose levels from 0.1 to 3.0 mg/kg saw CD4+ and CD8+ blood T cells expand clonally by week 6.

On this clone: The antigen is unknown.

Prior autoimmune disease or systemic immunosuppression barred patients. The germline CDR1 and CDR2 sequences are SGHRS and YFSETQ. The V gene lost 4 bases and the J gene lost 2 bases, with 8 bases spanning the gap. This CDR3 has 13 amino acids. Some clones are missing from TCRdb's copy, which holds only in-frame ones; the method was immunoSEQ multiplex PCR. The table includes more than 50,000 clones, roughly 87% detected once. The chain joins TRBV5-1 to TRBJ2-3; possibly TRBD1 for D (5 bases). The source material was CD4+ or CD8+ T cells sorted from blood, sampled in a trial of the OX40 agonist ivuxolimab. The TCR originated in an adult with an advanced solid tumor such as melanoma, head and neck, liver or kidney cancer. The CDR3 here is CASSQDNTDTQYF. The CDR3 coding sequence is TGCGCCAGCAGCCAGGACAACACAGATACGCAGTATTTT.